This T cell receptor beta chain stems from a study of T cell changes during pregnancy in multiple sclerosis. Sequencing was performed with immunoSEQ multiplex PCR; in TCRdb, only in-frame clones are kept and a portion is missing. This sample carries some 45,000 clones, roughly 85% of them seen once, and the ten largest clones take under 0.9%. The sequencing here drew on CD4+ T cells from peripheral blood mononuclear cells, taken after pregnancy. The sequence came from a female donor with multiple sclerosis, enrolled in a pregnancy study.

The DNA of the CDR3 is TGTGCCAGCAGCTTAACGGGGGCGACGAACACTGAAGCTTTCTTT. Its translation is CASSLTGATNTEAFF. This chain uses TRBV7-3 with TRBJ1-1; D perhaps matches TRBD1 (6 bases). CDR1 and CDR2 from the germline V gene are SGHTA and FQGTGA. V dropped 0 bases and J dropped 1 base, with 9 bases sitting between them. This CDR3 region has 15 residues. Full variable domain (remainder filled in from reference TRBV7-3 and TRBJ1-1): GAGVSQTPSNKVTEKGKYVELRCDPISGHTALYWYRQSLGQGPEFLIYFQGTGAADDSGLPNDRFFAVRPEGSVSTLKIQRTERGDSAVYLCASSLTGATNTEAFFGQGTRLTVV.